The clone carrying this T cell receptor beta chain was observed many times. Antigen: not known. The data were taken from a study of blood T cells in healthy people across ages. Study-wide points: Both higher diversity and more naive CD4+ cells marked long-lived donors when set against aged donors. As naive T cell percentage varied, TCR beta diversity correlated strongly with it. Older age went with lower TCR beta diversity per million T cells, in a roughly linear way. Bulk PBMC profiling left naive and antigen-experienced comparisons inconclusive.

Germline-derived CDR1 and CDR2 are SQVTM and ANQGSEA. There are 17 residues in the CDR3. V shed 5 bases and J 0 bases; nucleotides not matched to a gene: 13. PCR was performed a second time for about 6 to 12 cycles using a sample-barcoded 5' primer and a J-beta primer mix. TCRdb recomputed calls from the 5' RACE reads with MiXCR, one row per CDR3 protein. This sample has about 620,000 distinct CDR3 sequences, with roughly half found just once. The sample was blood. The TCR comes from an elderly woman in good health. The V call is TRBV29-1, the J call TRBJ2-3; TRBD2 aligns across 8 bases. CDR3 nucleotide sequence: TGCAGCGTTAGCGGGGGTAGGACACGCGCTAGCACAGATACGCAGTATTTT. Its translation is CSVSGGRTRASTDTQYF.